These 5 T cell receptor beta chains were all obtained from the same sample, sequenced in a study of a mutant IDH1 vaccine in newly diagnosed glioma. Noted time point: week 23, last vaccination. Topical imiquimod accompanied each vaccine dose, which consisted of 300 ug of mutant IDH1 20-mer peptide. Clones were read by immunoSEQ multiplex PCR, and TCRdb kept only the in-frame ones, dropping some. The sample consists of approximately 43,000 clones, 78% of them appearing once. No antigens are known for them. The sequencing used PBMCs, collected from a glioma patient whose treatment included an IDH1 peptide vaccine. These receptor sequences come from a woman in her thirties or forties with glioma. Some clones in this sample may be carry-over from other donors' samples.

This clone was seen once. This chain uses TRBV9 with TRBJ1-1, with TRBD1 matching 9 bases. Trimming cost V 1 base and J 5 bases; bases outside gene matches: 9. The CDR3 sequence is 16 residues long. Germline-derived CDR1 and CDR2 are SGDLS and YYNGEE. CDR3 sequence (DNA): TGTGCCAGCAGCGTACCCACAACAGGGGGCGGAACTGAAGCTTTCTTT. Its protein product is CASSVPTTGGGTEAFF. The whole variable domain, filled in from reference TRBV9 and TRBJ1-1, reads DSGVTQTPKHLITATGQRVTLRCSPRSGDLSVYWYQQSLDQGLQFLIQYYNGEERAKGNILERFSAQQFPDLHSELNLSSLELGDSALYFCASSVPTTGGGTEAFFGQGTRLTVV.

The chain uses TRBV7-9 and TRBJ1-2; 7 bases line up with TRBD1. Germline CDR1 SEHNR, CDR2 FQNEAQ (reference sequence). The length of the CDR3 is 11 residues. The J segment lost 9 bases and the V segment lost 5 bases, leaving 3 bases of the junction unmatched. The CDR3 is CASSDRASYTF. In DNA form, the CDR3 reads TGTGCCAGCAGCGACAGGGCTAGCTACACCTTC.

The rearrangement links TRBV4-3 to TRBJ2-7; D unresolved. The CDR3 length is 13 residues. Trimming pared 2 bases from V and 2 bases from J, leaving 7 bases between. Per germline, CDR1 LGHNA and CDR2 YSLEER. CDR3 protein: CASSQLRAYEQYF. The CDR3 DNA reads as TGCGCCAGCAGCCAACTTAGGGCCTACGAGCAGTACTTC.

This clone was found a few times. The rearrangement links TRBV18 to TRBJ1-1; D is undetermined. From germline, CDR1 is KGHSH and CDR2 LQKENI. V shed 3 bases and J shed 1 base, with 6 bases lying between them. The CDR3 is 13 residues long. CDR3 sequence: CASSPQRNTEAFF. DNA of the CDR3: TGTGCCAGCTCACCTCAGAGGAACACTGAAGCTTTCTTT.

In this sample, this clone turned up a few times. V and J are TRBV11-2 and TRBJ1-1; D perhaps matches TRBD1 (5 bases). The V gene's germline CDR1 is SGHAT and CDR2 FQNNGV. V was clipped by 2 bases and J by 1 base, with 8 bases between them. This CDR3 spans 14 amino acids. The CDR3 DNA reads TGTGCCAGCAGCTTACCCGGGACGAACACTGAAGCTTTCTTT. It yields the protein CASSLPGTNTEAFF. The full variable domain, with the rest looked up from reference TRBV11-2 and TRBJ1-1, is EAGVAQSPRYKIIEKRQSVAFWCNPISGHATLYWYQQILGQGPKLLIQFQNNGVVDDSQLPKDRFSAERLKGVDSTLKIQPAKLEDSAVYLCASSLPGTNTEAFFGQGTRLTVV.